The 15 T cell receptor beta chains below come from one sample, sequenced in a study of T cells in Graves' hyperthyroidism and ophthalmopathy. What was amplified from RNA transcripts were TCR beta CDR3 regions. The study used the HTBI primer set for a first-round RT-PCR of the TCR CDR3. TCRdb re-analysed the multiplex PCR reads in MiXCR, keeping a single row per CDR3 protein. The sample lists under 350,000 distinct CDR3 sequences, 15% to 20% occurring once. Specimen: blood. These receptors came from a woman between 50 and 59 years old with Graves' hyperthyroidism.

This clonotype turned up a few times. The chain couples TRBV3-1 to TRBJ2-7, with TRBD1 matching over 8 bases. Germline CDR1 is LGHDT and CDR2 is YNNKEL (reference sequence). The CDR3 is 15 residues long. The V gene end was trimmed by 5 bases and the J gene end by 3 bases; junction bases not matched to a gene: 9. The CDR3 loop is CASSWGAGGIYEQYF. The DNA for the CDR3 is TGTGCCAGCAGCTGGGGGGCAGGGGGCATCTACGAGCAGTACTTC.

At least ten counts were recorded for this clonotype. CDR3 coding DNA: TGCGCCAGCAGCTTGGAAGGGGACTATGGCTACACCTTC. Residues: CASSLEGDYGYTF. The rearrangement links TRBV5-1 to TRBJ1-2, with a possible D match to TRBD1 (5 bases). The CDR3 covers 13 residues. The V end was cut by 0 bases, the J end by 3 bases, with 6 bases between. Germline values: CDR1 SGHRS, CDR2 YFSETQ.

This chain links TRBV28 with TRBJ2-3; no clear D. V was trimmed by 5 bases and J by 4 bases, leaving 10 bases between them. The germline CDR1 and CDR2 sequences are MDHEN and SYDVKM. This CDR3 region has 13 residues. The CDR3 region is CASSVVGADTQYF. The CDR3 nucleotides are TGTGCCAGCAGTGTCGTGGGCGCAGATACGCAGTATTTT.

V gene TRBV7-2 combines with J gene TRBJ2-7; D call uncertain. The CDR3 runs 12 residues. Germline V CDR1 and CDR2: SGHTA, FQGNSA. V lost 4 bases and J 7 bases, leaving 11 bases between the germline ends. The CDR3 loop reads CASSSPSWEQYF. CDR3 DNA: TGTGCCAGCAGCTCCCCGAGTTGGGAGCAGTACTTC.

This clonotype was recorded at least ten times. This chain connects TRBV18 to TRBJ2-5, with a possible D match to TRBD2 (5 bases). CDR1 is KGHSH, CDR2 LQKENI, per germline. The V end lost 0 bases, the J end lost 0 bases, and 8 bases lay between the germline ends. This CDR3 has 15 residues. This CDR3 reads CASSPPTGYQETQYF. The DNA for the CDR3 is TGTGCCAGCTCACCACCAACGGGGTACCAAGAGACCCAGTACTTC.

The sample holds many counts of this clonotype. The chain is built from TRBV6-1 and TRBJ2-7; no firm D call. Germline CDR1 reads MNHNS; CDR2 reads SASEGT. V gave up 7 bases and J gave up 2 bases, with 12 bases separating them. The CDR3 extends over 13 amino acids. The CDR3 bases are TGTGCCAGCAATGCACAGCTGACCTACGAGCAGTACGTC. This sequence encodes CASNAQLTYEQYV.

The V and J genes are TRBV19 and TRBJ2-1; TRBD2 aligns across 8 bases. The germline V gene encodes CDR1 LNHDA and CDR2 SQIVND (reference sequence). This CDR3 is built from 13 residues. V lost 10 bases to trimming and J lost 7 bases; unmatched junction nucleotides: 9. CDR3 coding DNA: TGTGCCACCTCACTAGCGGAGAGGAATGAGCAGTTCTTC. Translating it yields CATSLAERNEQFF. Supplemented by reference TRBV19 and TRBJ2-1, the full variable domain reads DGGITQSPKYLFRKEGQNVTLSCEQNLNHDAMYWYRQDPGQGLRLIYYSQIVNDFQKGDIAEGYSVSREKKESFPLTVTSAQKNPTAFYLCATSLAERNEQFFGPGTRLTVL.

This clonotype showed up many times. The chain carries TRBV28 and TRBJ1-5, with D hard to call. The CDR3 consists of 13 residues. Germline V gene sequence: CDR1 MDHEN, CDR2 SYDVKM. The V end was cut by 6 bases, the J end by 0 bases, with 6 bases between. The CDR3 spells CASSLFSNQPQHF. The CDR3 nucleotides read TGTGCCAGCAGCTTGTTTAGCAATCAGCCCCAGCATTTT.

This clonotype was detected many times. This rearrangement joins TRBV6-2 or TRBV6-3 to TRBJ2-7; tentatively, D is TRBD2 (5 bases). CDR3 length: 14 amino acids. Deletions cut 6 bases from V and 5 bases from J, with 17 bases between. CDR1 is MNHEY, CDR2 SVGEGT, per germline. The chain's CDR3 is CASSQIRGRNEQYV. The DNA for the CDR3 is TGTGCCAGCAGCCAGATTCGAGGGCGCAACGAGCAGTACGTC.

This clonotype has more than one count but fewer than ten. The chain carries TRBV5-1 and TRBJ2-3, with D possibly TRBD1 on 6 matching bases. The end of the DNA is better explained by TRBJ1-5, so the J call may be wrong. This CDR3 comprises 14 residues. Germline-derived CDR1 and CDR2 are SGHRS and YFSETQ. CDR3 DNA sequence: TGCGCCAGCAGCGCCGGGACATCCACAGATACGCAGCATTTT. Amino acids: CASSAGTSTDTQHF.

The J gene is TRBJ2-2, the V gene TRBV6-2 or TRBV6-3; 14 positions agree with TRBD2. After removal of 5 bases from V and 5 bases from J, the junction contained 4 bases not matched to a gene. The CDR3 loop spans 16 amino acids. The germline V gene encodes CDR1 MNHEY and CDR2 SVGEGT. The CDR3 spells CASSLTSGRVTGELFF. For the CDR3, the DNA is TGTGCCAGCAGTCTGACTAGCGGGAGGGTAACCGGGGAGCTGTTTTTT.

Many counts were recorded for this clonotype. The rearrangement uses TRBV12-3 or TRBV12-4 and TRBJ2-7; D gene uncertain. Trimming took 5 bases from V and 3 from J, leaving 5 bases between them. The length of the CDR3 is 11 residues. The CDR3 reads CASSHGYEQYV. The CDR3 DNA sequence: TGTGCCAGCAGTCATGGCTACGAGCAGTACGTC.

This clonotype was observed a few times. V and J are TRBV30 and TRBJ2-1; D may match TRBD1 or TRBD2 (6 bases each). CDR1 is GTSNPN, CDR2 SVGIG, per germline (reference sequence). The CDR3 contains 16 residues. Trimming shortened V by 3 bases and J by 2 bases, and 17 bases separated the two germline ends. CDR3 residues: CAWRRGGGLAYNEQFF. The CDR3 coding sequence is TGTGCCTGGAGAAGGGGTGGGGGGCTGGCCTACAATGAGCAGTTCTTC.

This clonotype was seen many times. The V gene is TRBV27, the J gene TRBJ2-7; D is unclear. Trimming took off 1 base at V and 6 bases at J, with 13 bases between the two ends. The CDR3 is 14 amino acids. Germline V gives CDR1 MNHEY, CDR2 SMNVEV (reference sequence). The CDR3: CASSLWASGGEQYF. CDR3 DNA: TGTGCCAGCAGTTTATGGGCATCCGGCGGCGAGCAGTACTTC.

This clonotype was seen ten or more times. This rearrangement joins TRBV11-2 to TRBJ2-7; D ambiguous. Trimming shortened V by 3 bases and J by 0 bases, and 6 bases separated the two germline ends. This CDR3 region has 13 residues. CDR1 and CDR2 (germline): SGHAT, FQNNGV. CDR3 bases: TGTGCCAGCAGCTTGTTAGCCTCCTACGAGCAGTACGTC. Its translation is CASSLLASYEQYV.